This T cell receptor beta chain was sequenced in a study of cytomegalovirus exposure and HLA in healthy donors. TCRdb keeps only in-frame clones here, not all; method: immunoSEQ multiplex PCR. The repertoire includes roughly 260,000 clones, roughly 90% of them detected once, and 0.35% to 0.45% sits in the top ten. Germline V gives CDR1 SQVTM, CDR2 ANQGSEA. The CDR3 is made up of 13 amino acids. The V and J ends lost 7 bases and 0 bases respectively, with 9 bases between them. Study results and limitations: High sensitivity and specificity were reportedly achieved when the classifier diagnosed cytomegalovirus status. Whilst most TCR sequences proved rare, a subset of public TCRs occurred across many donors.

Details on this clone: Its antigen is not identified.

This receptor was identified in a woman between 18 and 29 years old in good health and CMV-seronegative. The V and J genes are TRBV29-1 and TRBJ1-4, with no clear D. The specimen sequenced was PBMCs. DNA for the CDR3: TGCAGCGCTGCCACAGCAACTAATGAAAAACTGTTTTTT. Protein sequence: CSAATATNEKLFF.